This T cell receptor (beta chain) was sequenced during a study of T cells in Graves' hyperthyroidism and ophthalmopathy. About the research overall: Peripheral blood was drawn at first diagnosis, prior to all treatment. Points from the study as a whole: Blood also showed most of the thyroid clonotypes that were expanded above 0.001. Before onset, by a median of about seven months, the model predicted ophthalmopathy.

Lactation, pregnancy, other autoimmune disease or uncontrolled infection led to exclusion of patients. This clonotype showed up just a few times. Its antigen is unknown. It was RNA transcripts that yielded the amplified TCR beta CDR3 regions. HTBI primers were the set used in a first-round RT-PCR of the TCR CDR3. One entry per CDR3 protein results from TCRdb running MiXCR on the multiplex PCR reads. The sample carries about 270,000 distinct CDR3 sequences, 22% recorded once. The sequenced sample was blood. This clonotype was sampled from a man aged 30 to 45 with Graves' ophthalmopathy.

The CDR3 sequence: CSARAAGGYEQYF. CDR3 bases: TGCAGTGCTAGAGCAGCAGGGGGGTACGAGCAGTACTTC. The rearrangement uses TRBV20-1 and TRBJ2-7, with D maybe TRBD1 (7 bases). V shed 1 base and J shed 4 bases, with 11 bases lying between them. The germline V gene has CDR1 DFQATT and CDR2 SNEGSKA (reference sequence). CDR3 length equals 13 residues.